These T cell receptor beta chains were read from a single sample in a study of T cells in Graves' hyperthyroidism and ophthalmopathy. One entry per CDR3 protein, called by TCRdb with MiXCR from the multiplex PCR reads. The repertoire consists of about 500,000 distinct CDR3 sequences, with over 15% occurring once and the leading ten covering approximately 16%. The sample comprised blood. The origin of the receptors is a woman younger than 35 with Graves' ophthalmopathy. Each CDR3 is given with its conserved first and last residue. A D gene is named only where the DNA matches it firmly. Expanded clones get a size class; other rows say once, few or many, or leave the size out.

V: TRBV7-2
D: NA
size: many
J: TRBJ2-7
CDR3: CASSQTGNPYEQYF
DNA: TGTGCCAGCAGCCAAACCGGGAACCCCTACGAGCAGTACTTC

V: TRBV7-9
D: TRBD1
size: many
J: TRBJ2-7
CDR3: CASSLVGQGDYEQYF
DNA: TGTGCCAGCAGCTTAGTGGGACAGGGCGACTACGAGCAGTACTTC

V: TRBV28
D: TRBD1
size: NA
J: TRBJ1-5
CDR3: CASSLEGQAYNQPQHF
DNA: TGTGCCAGCAGTTTAGAGGGACAGGCGTACAATCAGCCCCAGCATTTT

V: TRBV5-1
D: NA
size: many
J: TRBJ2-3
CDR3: CASSPVAGTDTQYF
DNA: TGCGCCAGCAGCCCCGTGGCGGGCACAGATACGCAGTATTTT

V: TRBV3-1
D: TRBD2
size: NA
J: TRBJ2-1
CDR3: CASSHTGGPDEQFF
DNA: TGTGCCAGCAGCCATACGGGGGGGCCCGATGAGCAGTTCTTC

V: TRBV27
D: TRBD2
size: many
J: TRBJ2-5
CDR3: CASSPQVGGYQETQYF
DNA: TGTGCCAGCAGTCCCCAGGTGGGAGGGTATCAAGAGACCCAGTACTTC

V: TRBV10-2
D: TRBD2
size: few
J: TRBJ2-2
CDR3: CASSEQGLAGYTGELFF
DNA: TGCGCCAGCAGTGAGCAGGGACTAGCGGGCTACACCGGGGAGCTGTTTTTT

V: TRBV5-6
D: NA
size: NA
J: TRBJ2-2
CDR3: CASSFEVGSTGELFF
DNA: TGTGCCAGCAGCTTTGAAGTGGGGAGCACCGGGGAGCTGTTTTTT

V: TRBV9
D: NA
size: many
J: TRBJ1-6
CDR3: CASSVGAGVTPLHF
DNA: TGTGCCAGCAGCGTCGGAGCAGGAGTGACACCCCTCCACTTT

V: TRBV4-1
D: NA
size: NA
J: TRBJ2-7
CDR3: CASSQESRSSYEQYF
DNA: TGCGCCAGCAGCCAAGAGAGCAGGAGCTCCTACGAGCAGTACTTC

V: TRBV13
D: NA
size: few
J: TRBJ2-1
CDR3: CASSLRPLKGPLLNEQFF
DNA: TGTGCCAGCAGCTTACGCCCTTTAAAGGGACCCCTCCTCAATGAGCAGTTCTTC

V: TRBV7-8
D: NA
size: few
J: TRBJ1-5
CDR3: CASSLEIAVGNQPQHF
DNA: TGTGCCAGCAGCTTAGAGATCGCAGTGGGAAATCAGCCCCAGCATTTT

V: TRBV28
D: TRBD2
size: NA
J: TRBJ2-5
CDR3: CKTGTSGGGTQYF
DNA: TGCAAAACCGGGACTAGCGGGGGGGGGACCCAGTACTTC

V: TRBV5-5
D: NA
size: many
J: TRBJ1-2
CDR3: CASSQDRASPYGYTF
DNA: TGTGCCAGCAGCCAGGACCGAGCAAGTCCCTATGGCTACACCTTC

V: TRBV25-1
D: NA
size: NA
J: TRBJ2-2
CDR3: CASSEWPRNTGELFF
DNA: TGTGCCAGCAGTGAATGGCCACGAAACACCGGGGAGCTGTTTTTT

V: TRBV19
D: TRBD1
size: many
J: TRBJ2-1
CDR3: CASSPGQGRDEQFF
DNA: TGTGCCAGTAGTCCGGGACAGGGAAGAGATGAGCAGTTCTTC

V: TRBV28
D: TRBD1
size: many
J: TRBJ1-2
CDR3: CASRSTGGGPYGYTF
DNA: TGTGCCAGCAGGTCCACAGGGGGCGGACCTTATGGCTACACCTTC

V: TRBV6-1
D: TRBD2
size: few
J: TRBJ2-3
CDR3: CASRRLADTDTQYF
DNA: TGTGCCAGCAGGAGACTAGCTGACACAGATACGCAGTATTTT

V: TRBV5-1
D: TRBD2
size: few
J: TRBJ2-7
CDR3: CASSFESGGTYEQYF
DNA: TGCGCCAGCAGCTTCGAGAGCGGGGGAACCTACGAGCAGTACTTC

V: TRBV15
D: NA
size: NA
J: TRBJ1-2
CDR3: CATSRDTTGVNYGYTF
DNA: TGTGCCACCAGCAGAGATACGACAGGAGTTAACTATGGCTACACCTTC

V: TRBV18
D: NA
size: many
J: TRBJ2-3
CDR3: CASSPNGPLTDTQYF
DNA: TGTGCCAGCTCACCAAACGGCCCACTCACAGATACGCAGTATTTT

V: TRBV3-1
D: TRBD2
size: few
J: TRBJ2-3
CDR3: CASSLAGGGDTQYF
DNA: TGTGCCAGCAGCCTAGCGGGGGGGGGGGATACGCAGTATTTT

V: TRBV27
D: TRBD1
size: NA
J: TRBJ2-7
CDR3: CASSFLGPDRGAYEQYF
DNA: TGTGCCAGCAGTTTCCTGGGTCCCGACAGGGGTGCCTACGAGCAGTACTTC

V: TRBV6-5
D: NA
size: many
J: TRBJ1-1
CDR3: CASSYSGMNTEAFF
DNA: TGTGCCAGCAGTTACTCGGGGATGAACACTGAAGCTTTCTTT

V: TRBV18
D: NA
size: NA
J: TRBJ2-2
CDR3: CASSPPNSQLFF
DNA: TGTGCCAGCTCACCACCTAACAGTCAGCTGTTTTTT

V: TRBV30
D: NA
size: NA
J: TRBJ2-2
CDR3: CAWRSFETGELFF
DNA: TGTGCCTGGAGGTCCTTTGAAACCGGGGAGCTGTTTTTT

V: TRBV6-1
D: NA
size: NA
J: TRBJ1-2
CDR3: CASSIRTQAPYGYTF
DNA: TGTGCCAGCAGTATCAGGACCCAAGCGCCTTATGGCTACACCTTC

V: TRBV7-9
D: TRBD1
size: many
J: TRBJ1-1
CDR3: CASSLTGEGTEAFF
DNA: TGTGCCAGCAGCCTGACAGGGGAGGGGACTGAAGCTTTCTTT

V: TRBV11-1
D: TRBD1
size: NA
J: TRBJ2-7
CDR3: CASSQLGQAYEQYF
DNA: TGCGCCAGCAGCCAACTTGGACAGGCCTACGAGCAGTACTTC

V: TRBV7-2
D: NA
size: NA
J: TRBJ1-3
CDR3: CASSLTATSGNTIYF
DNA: TGTGCCAGCAGCTTAACAGCAACTTCTGGAAACACCATATATTTT

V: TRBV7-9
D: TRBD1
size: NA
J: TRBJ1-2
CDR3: CASSTIQGNYGYTF
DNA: TGTGCCAGCAGCACCATACAGGGGAACTATGGCTACACCTTC